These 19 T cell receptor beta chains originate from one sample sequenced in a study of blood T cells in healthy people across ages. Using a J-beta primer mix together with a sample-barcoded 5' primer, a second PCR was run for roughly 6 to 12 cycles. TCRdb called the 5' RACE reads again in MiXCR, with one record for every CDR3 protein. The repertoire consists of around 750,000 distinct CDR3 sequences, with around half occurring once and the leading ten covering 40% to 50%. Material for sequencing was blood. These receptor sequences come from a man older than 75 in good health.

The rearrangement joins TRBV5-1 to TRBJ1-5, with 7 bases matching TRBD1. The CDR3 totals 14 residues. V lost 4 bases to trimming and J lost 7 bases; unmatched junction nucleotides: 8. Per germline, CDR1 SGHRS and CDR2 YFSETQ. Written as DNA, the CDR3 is TGCGCCAGCAGCCCTGATGGAGGGGGCCAGCCCCAGCATTTT. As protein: CASSPDGGGQPQHF.

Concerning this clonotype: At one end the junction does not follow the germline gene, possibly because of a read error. For the CDR3, the DNA is TGCGCCAGCAGCTCGACAGTTAACGATGGCTACACCTTC. Protein product: CASSSTVNDGYTF. V usage is TRBV5-1 and J usage is TRBJ1-2, with a tentative D call TRBD1 (5 bases). The CDR3 spans 13 residues. Germline V lookup: CDR1 SGHRS, CDR2 YFSETQ.

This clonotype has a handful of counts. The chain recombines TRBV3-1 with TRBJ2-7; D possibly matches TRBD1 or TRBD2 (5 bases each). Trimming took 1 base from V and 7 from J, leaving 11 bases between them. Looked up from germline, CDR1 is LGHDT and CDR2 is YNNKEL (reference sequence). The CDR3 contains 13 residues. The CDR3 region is CASSQGTPGEQYF. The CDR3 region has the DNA TGTGCCAGCAGCCAAGGGACACCGGGGGAGCAGTACTTC.

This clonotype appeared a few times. The CDR3 sequence: CAWSVYRGEQYF. CDR3 DNA: TGTGCCTGGAGTGTATACCGGGGGGAGCAGTACTTC. This sequence joins TRBV30 and TRBJ2-7, with D possibly being TRBD2 (6 bases). The ends were cut back, 0 bases at V and 7 bases at J, with 10 bases in the middle. This CDR3 is 12 amino acids long. Germline lookup yields CDR1 GTSNPN and CDR2 SVGIG (reference sequence).

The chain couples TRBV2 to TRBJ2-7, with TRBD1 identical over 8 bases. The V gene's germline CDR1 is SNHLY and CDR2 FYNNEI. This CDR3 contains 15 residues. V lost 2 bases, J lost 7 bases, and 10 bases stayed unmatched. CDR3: CASSERGGQGNEQYF. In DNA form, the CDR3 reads TGTGCCAGCAGTGAAAGGGGAGGACAGGGCAATGAGCAGTACTTC.

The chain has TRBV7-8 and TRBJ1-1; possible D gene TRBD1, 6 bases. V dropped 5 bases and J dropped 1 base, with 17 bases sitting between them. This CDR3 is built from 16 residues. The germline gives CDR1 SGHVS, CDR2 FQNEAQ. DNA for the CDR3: TGTGCCAGCAGCGCGCGGTCGGGGGGCACGAACACTGAAGCTTTCTTT. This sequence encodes CASSARSGGTNTEAFF.

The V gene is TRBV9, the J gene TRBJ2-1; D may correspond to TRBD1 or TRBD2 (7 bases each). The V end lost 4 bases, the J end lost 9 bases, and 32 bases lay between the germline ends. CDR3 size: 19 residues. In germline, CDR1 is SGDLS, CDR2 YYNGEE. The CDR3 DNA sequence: TGTGCCAGCAGCCCCGCTCAGGGGGGGGGACGGTTTTTGGGTGGTGAGCAGTTCTTC. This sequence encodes CASSPAQGGGRFLGGEQFF.

The CDR3 reads CASSFDGRRLNRYAYF. The DNA for the CDR3 is TGTGCCAGCAGCTTCGACGGGAGGAGATTGAACAGATACGCGTATTTT. The chain couples TRBV11-2 to TRBJ2-3, with 7 bases identical to TRBD2. Trimming removed 3 bases from V and 14 bases from J; junction bases left unmatched: 20. This CDR3 region has 16 residues. The germline CDR1 and CDR2 sequences are SGHAT and FQNNGV.

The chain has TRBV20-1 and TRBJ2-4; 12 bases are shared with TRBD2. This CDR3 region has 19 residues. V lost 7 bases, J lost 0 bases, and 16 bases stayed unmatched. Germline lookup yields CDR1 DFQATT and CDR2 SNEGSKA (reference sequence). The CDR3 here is CSVPTTSGSASLAKNIQYF. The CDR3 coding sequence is TGCAGTGTCCCCACGACTAGCGGGAGTGCCTCCCTAGCCAAAAACATTCAGTACTTC.

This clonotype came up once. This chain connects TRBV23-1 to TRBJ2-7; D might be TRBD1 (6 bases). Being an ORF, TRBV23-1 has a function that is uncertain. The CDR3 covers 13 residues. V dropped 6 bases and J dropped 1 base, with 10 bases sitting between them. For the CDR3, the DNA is TGCGCCAGCAGGCACGGACAGTCCTACGAGCAGTACTTC. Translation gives CASRHGQSYEQYF.

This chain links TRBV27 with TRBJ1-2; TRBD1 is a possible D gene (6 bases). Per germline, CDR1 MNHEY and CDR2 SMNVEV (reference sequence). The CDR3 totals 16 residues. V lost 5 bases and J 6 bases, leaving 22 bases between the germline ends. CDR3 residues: CASSPTGTFKRHGYTF. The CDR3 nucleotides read TGTGCCAGCAGTCCAACCGGGACATTTAAACGCCATGGCTACACCTTC.

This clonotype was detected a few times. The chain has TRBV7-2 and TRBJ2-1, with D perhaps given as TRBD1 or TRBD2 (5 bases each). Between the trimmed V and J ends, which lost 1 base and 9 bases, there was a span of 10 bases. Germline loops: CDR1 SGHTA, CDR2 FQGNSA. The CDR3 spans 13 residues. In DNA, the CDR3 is TGTGCCAGCAGCTTAGGGGGGAGTGCTGAGCAGTTCTTC. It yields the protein CASSLGGSAEQFF.

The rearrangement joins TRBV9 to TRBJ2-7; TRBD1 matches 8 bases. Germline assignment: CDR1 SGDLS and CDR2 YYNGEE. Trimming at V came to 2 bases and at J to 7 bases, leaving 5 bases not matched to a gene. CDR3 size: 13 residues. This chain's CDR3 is CASSVAGGREQYF. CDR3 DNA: TGTGCCAGCAGCGTTGCAGGGGGCAGGGAGCAGTACTTC.

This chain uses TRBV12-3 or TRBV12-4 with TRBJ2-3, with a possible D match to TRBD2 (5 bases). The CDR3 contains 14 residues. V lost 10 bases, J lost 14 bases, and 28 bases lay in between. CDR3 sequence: CANSSSGVHRYAYF. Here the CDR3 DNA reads TGTGCCAACAGCTCAAGCGGAGTACACAGATACGCGTATTTT.

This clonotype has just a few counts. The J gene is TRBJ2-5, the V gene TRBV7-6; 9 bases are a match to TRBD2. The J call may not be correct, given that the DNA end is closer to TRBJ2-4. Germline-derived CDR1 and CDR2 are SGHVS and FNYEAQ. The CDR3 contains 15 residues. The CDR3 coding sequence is TGTGCCAGCAGCTTAGAGCCTAGCGGGATTCCCATTCAGTACTTC. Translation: CASSLEPSGIPIQYF.

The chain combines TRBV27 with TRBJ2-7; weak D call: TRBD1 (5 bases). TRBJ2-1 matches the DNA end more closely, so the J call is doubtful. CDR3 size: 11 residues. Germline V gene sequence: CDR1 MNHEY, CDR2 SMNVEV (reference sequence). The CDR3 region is CASLGLSEQFF. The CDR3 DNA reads TGTGCCAGCCTGGGGCTAAGTGAGCAGTTCTTC.

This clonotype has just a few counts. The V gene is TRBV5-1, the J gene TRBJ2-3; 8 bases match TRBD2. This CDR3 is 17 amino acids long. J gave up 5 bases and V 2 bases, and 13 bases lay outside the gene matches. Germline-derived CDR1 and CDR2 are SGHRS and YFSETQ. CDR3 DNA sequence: TGCGCCAGCAGCTTCATATGGGGAGCGGGAGCGGGAGATACGCAGTATTTT. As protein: CASSFIWGAGAGDTQYF.

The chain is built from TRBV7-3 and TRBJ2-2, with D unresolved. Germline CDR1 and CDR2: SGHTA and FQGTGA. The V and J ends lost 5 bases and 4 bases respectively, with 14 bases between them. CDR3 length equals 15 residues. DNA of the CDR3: TGTGCCAGCAGCACCCAGGCTGTGGGCACCGGGGAGCTGTTTTTT. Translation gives CASSTQAVGTGELFF.

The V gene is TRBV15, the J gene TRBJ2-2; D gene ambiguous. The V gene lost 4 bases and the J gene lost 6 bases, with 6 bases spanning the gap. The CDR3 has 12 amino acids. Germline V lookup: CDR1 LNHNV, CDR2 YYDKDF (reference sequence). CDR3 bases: TGTGCCACCAGCAACTATCCCGGGGAGCTGTTTTTT. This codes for CATSNYPGELFF.